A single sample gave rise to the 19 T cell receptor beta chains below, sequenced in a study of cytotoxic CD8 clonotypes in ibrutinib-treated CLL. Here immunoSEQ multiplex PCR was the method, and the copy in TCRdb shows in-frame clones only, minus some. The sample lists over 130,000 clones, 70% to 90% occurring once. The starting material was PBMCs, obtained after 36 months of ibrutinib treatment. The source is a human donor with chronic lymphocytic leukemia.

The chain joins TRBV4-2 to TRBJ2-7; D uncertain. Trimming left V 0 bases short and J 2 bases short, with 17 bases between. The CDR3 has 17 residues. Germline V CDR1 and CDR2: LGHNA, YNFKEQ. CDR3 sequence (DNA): TGTGCCAGCAGCCAAGATGAGGTCGCACACCGAGCCTACGAGCAGTACTTC. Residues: CASSQDEVAHRAYEQYF.

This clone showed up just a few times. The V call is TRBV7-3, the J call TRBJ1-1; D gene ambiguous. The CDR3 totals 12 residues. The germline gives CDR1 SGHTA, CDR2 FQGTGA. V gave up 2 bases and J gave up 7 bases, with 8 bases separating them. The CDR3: CASSLSTVEAFF. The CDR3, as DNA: TGTGCCAGCAGCTTATCGACGGTTGAAGCTTTCTTT.

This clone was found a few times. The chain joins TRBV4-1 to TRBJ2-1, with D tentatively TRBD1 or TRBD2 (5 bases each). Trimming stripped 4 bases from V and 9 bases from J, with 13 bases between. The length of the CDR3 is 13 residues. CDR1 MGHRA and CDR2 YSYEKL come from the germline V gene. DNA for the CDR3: TGCGCCAGCAGCCGGGTAATGGGGGTTGAGCAGTTCTTC. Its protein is CASSRVMGVEQFF.

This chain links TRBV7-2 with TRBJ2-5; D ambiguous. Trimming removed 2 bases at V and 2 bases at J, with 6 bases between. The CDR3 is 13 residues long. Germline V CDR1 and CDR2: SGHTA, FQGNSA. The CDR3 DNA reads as TGTGCCAGCAGCTTACGCTTTCAAGAGACCCAGTACTTC. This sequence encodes CASSLRFQETQYF.

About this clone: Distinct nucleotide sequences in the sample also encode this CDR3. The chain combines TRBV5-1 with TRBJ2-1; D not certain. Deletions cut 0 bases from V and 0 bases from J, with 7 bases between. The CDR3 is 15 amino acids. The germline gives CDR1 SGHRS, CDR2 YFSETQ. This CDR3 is CASSLAESSYNEQFF. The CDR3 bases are TGCGCCAGCAGCTTGGCCGAGAGCTCCTACAATGAGCAGTTCTTC.

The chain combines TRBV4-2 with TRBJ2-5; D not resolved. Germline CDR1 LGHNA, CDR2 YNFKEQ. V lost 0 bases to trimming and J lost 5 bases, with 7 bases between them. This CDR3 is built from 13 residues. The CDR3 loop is CASSQDQRETQYF. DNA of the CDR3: TGTGCCAGCAGCCAAGATCAAAGGGAGACCCAGTACTTC.

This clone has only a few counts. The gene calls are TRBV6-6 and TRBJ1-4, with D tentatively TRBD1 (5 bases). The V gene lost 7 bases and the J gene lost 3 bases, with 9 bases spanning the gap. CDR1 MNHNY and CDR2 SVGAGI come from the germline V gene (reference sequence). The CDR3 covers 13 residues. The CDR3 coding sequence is TGTGCCAGCAAGGCGACAGCTAATGAAAAACTGTTTTTT. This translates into CASKATANEKLFF.

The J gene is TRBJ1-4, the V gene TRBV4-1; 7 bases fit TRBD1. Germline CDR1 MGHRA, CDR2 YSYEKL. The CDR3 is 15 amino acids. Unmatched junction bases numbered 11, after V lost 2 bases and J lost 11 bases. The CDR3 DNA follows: TGCGCCAGCAGCCAACCCGACAGGGATCTCGACAAACTGTTTTTT. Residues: CASSQPDRDLDKLFF.

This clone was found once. The CDR3 region is CASSPRGSGVYEQYF. The CDR3 coding sequence is TGTGCCAGCAGTCCTCGGGGTAGCGGGGTCTACGAGCAGTACTTC. The rearrangement uses TRBV6-6 and TRBJ2-7; TRBD2 aligns across 8 bases. Germline loops: CDR1 MNHNY, CDR2 SVGAGI (reference sequence). The CDR3 spans 15 residues. Germline trimming cut 5 bases from V and 3 bases from J; bases unmatched to any gene: 9.

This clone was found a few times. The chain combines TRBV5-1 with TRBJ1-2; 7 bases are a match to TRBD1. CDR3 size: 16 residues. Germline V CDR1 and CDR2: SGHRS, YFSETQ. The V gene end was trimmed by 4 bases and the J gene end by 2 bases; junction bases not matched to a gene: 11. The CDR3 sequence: CASSPDRIAVNYGYTF. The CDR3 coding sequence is TGCGCCAGCAGCCCGGACAGGATCGCGGTAAACTATGGCTACACCTTC.

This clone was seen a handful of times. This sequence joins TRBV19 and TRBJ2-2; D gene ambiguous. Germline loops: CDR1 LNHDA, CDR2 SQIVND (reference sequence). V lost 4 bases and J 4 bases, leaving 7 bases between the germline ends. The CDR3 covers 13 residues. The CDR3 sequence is CASSKVSTGELFF. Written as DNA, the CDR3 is TGTGCCAGTAGTAAGGTTAGCACCGGGGAGCTGTTTTTT.

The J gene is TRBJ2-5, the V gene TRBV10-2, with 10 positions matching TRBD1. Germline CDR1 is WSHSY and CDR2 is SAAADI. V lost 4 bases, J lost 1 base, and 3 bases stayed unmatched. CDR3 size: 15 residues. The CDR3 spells CASSGQGAGQETQYF. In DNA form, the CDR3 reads TGCGCCAGCAGTGGACAGGGGGCAGGCCAAGAGACCCAGTACTTC.

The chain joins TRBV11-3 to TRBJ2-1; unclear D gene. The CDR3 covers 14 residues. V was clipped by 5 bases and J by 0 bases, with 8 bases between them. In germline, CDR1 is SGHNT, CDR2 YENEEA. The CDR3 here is CASSPARSYNEQFF. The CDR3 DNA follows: TGTGCCAGCAGCCCTGCTCGCTCCTACAATGAGCAGTTCTTC.

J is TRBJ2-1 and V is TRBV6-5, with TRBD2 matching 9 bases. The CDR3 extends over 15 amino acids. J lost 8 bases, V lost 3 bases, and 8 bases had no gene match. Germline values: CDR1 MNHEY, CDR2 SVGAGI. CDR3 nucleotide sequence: TGTGCCAGCAGTTATAGGACTAGCGTGTGGGATGAGCAGTTCTTC. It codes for CASSYRTSVWDEQFF.

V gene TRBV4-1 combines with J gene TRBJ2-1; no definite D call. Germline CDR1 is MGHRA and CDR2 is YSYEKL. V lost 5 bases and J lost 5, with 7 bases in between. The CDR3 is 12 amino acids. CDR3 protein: CASSLTNNEQFF. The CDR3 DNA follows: TGCGCCAGCAGCTTAACCAACAATGAGCAGTTCTTC.

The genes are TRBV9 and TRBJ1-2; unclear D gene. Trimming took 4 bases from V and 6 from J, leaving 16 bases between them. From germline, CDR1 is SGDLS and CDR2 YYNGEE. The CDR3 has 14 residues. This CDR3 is CASSPHGRADGYTF. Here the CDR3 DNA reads TGTGCCAGCAGCCCCCACGGACGGGCCGATGGCTACACCTTC.

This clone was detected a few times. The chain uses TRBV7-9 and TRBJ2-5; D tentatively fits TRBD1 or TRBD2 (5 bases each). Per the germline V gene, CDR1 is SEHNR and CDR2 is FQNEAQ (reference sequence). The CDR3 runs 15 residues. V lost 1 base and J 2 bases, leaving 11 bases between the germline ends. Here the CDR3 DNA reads TGTGCCAGCAGCTTAGTCCCCGGGGCACAAGAGACCCAGTACTTC. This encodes CASSLVPGAQETQYF.

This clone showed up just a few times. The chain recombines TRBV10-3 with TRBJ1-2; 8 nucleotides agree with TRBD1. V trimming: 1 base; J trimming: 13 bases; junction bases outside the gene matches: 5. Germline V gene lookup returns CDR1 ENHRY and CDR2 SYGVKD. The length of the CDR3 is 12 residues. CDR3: CAISEYDGTGTF. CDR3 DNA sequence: TGTGCCATCAGTGAGTATGACGGGACAGGCACCTTC.

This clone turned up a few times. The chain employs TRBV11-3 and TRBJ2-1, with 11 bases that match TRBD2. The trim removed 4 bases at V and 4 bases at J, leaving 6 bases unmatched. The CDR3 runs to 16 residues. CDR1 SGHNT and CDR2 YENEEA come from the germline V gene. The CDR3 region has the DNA TGTGCCAGCAGCTCTCGGACTAGCGGGCTTTACAATGAGCAGTTCTTC. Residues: CASSSRTSGLYNEQFF.